These 24 T cell receptor beta chains came from one sample sequenced in a study of CD8 T cells in ankylosing spondylitis. Their antigens remain unidentified. Study results and caveats: Seven to nine highly homologous variants formed a TCR beta motif that appeared characteristic of ankylosing spondylitis blood.

Via MiXCR, TCRdb re-called the 5' RACE reads, giving one row per CDR3 protein. Found here are roughly 350,000 distinct CDR3 sequences, 8% of them singletons; the top ten hold 13% to 15%. Sequencing was carried out using blood, either unsorted or a sorted T cell fraction (not recorded which). These receptor sequences come from a male donor with ankylosing spondylitis.

In regard to this clonotype: Mismatch with germline at one junction end may stem from a read error. The V gene is TRBV20-1, the J gene TRBJ2-1; 15 positions agree with TRBD2. Germline V gene lookup returns CDR1 DFQATT and CDR2 SNEGSKA (reference sequence). The CDR3 has 12 amino acids. The CDR3 DNA sequence: TGCAGTGCTGGGACTAGCGGGAGGATTCGGGTCTTC. Its translation: CSAGTSGRIRVF.

This clonotype came up many times. The V gene is TRBV24-1, the J gene TRBJ2-6; possibly TRBD2 for D (5 bases). The CDR3 covers 14 residues. Germline V gives CDR1 KGHDR, CDR2 SFDVKD. V was pared by 11 bases and J by 4 bases, with 14 bases between. The chain's CDR3 is CASSQTGGANVLTF. The CDR3 nucleotides read TGTGCCAGCAGCCAGACGGGGGGGGCCAACGTCCTGACTTTC.

The sample holds a few counts of this clonotype. V gene TRBV5-1 combines with J gene TRBJ2-1, with 12 bases aligning to TRBD2. This CDR3 has 15 residues. Germline V lookup: CDR1 SGHRS, CDR2 YFSETQ. The junction had 3 bases not matched to a gene; V was cut back by 2 bases and J by 6 bases. The CDR3 sequence: CASSLSSGRANEQFF. For the CDR3, the DNA is TGCGCCAGCAGCTTATCTAGCGGGAGGGCCAATGAGCAGTTCTTC.

This clonotype was seen a handful of times. This chain links TRBV12-3 or TRBV12-4 with TRBJ1-4; D gene ambiguous. The CDR3 contains 11 residues. Between the trimmed V and J ends, which lost 6 bases and 10 bases, there was a span of 9 bases. CDR3 sequence: CASSLQGKLFF. The DNA of the CDR3 is TGTGCCAGCAGCCTCCAAGGAAAACTGTTTTTT.

The gene calls are TRBV11-2 and TRBJ2-7; 10 bases are shared with TRBD2. Germline CDR1 SGHAT, CDR2 FQNNGV. The CDR3 runs to 17 residues. V was pared by 2 bases and J by 3 bases, with 10 bases of the junction left unmatched. DNA for the CDR3: TGTGCCAGCAGCTTACTGAGAGCGGGAGGGCCTCGCTACGAGCAGTACTTC. Protein product: CASSLLRAGGPRYEQYF.

Many counts were recorded for this clonotype. This chain uses TRBV7-9 with TRBJ1-3; 8 bases match TRBD1. The CDR3 consists of 15 residues. V was pared by 2 bases and J by 3 bases, with 3 bases of the junction left unmatched. The V gene's germline CDR1 is SEHNR and CDR2 FQNEAQ (reference sequence). The CDR3 spells CASSLTGTGGNTIYF. The CDR3 coding sequence is TGTGCCAGCAGCTTAACCGGGACAGGTGGAAACACCATATATTTT.

This clonotype has more than one count but fewer than ten. This chain connects TRBV11-2 to TRBJ2-1; a weak D match, TRBD2 (5 bases). Germline V CDR1 and CDR2: SGHAT, FQNNGV. The CDR3 is made up of 14 amino acids. Trimming cost V 5 bases and J 5 bases, with 13 bases left between them. This chain's CDR3 is CASSQQRGNNEQFF. CDR3 nucleotide sequence: TGTGCCAGCAGCCAACAACGGGGAAACAATGAGCAGTTCTTC.

At least ten counts were recorded for this clonotype. The gene calls are TRBV7-2 and TRBJ2-2; D call uncertain. The CDR3 length is 17 residues. Between the trimmed V and J ends, which lost 5 bases and 1 base, there was a span of 17 bases. CDR1 SGHTA and CDR2 FQGNSA come from the germline V gene. Here the CDR3 DNA reads TGTGCCAGCAGCCTAACCCCCTCTCGGAAGAACACCGGGGAGCTGTTTTTT. Amino acids: CASSLTPSRKNTGELFF.

The CDR3 is CASSPMGPEVTYEQYF. The CDR3 DNA reads TGTGCCAGCTCACCGATGGGACCGGAGGTCACCTACGAGCAGTACTTC. The J gene is TRBJ2-7, the V gene TRBV18; possibly TRBD1 or TRBD2 for D (5 bases each). Trimming stripped 3 bases from V and 2 bases from J, with 17 bases between. CDR1 and CDR2 from the germline V gene are KGHSH and LQKENI. The CDR3 extends over 16 amino acids.

The chain joins TRBV9 to TRBJ1-2; D is undetermined. V was shortened by 4 bases and J by 6 bases, with 7 bases between the two germline ends. In germline, CDR1 is SGDLS, CDR2 YYNGEE. This CDR3 contains 11 residues. The CDR3 here is CASSPGNGYTF. Here the CDR3 DNA reads TGTGCCAGCAGCCCCGGGAATGGCTACACCTTC.

J is TRBJ1-1 and V is TRBV12-3 or TRBV12-4; D unclear. Trimming shortened V by 4 bases and J by 0 bases, and 9 bases separated the two germline ends. This CDR3 is built from 14 residues. CDR3 in DNA: TGTGCCAGCAGTTCCTTTGGGGTGAACACTGAAGCTTTCTTT. Protein product: CASSSFGVNTEAFF.

This clonotype was seen more than once but under ten times. The chain couples TRBV7-2 to TRBJ2-4; maybe TRBD1 (5 bases). Germline-derived CDR1 and CDR2 are SGHTA and FQGNSA. The germline V and J ends were trimmed by 5 bases and 2 bases, with 19 bases remaining between them. The CDR3 consists of 17 residues. CDR3 bases: TGTGCCAGCAGCCCGAGAGCCCTACAGGTTACCAAAAACATTCAGTACTTC. Residues: CASSPRALQVTKNIQYF.

This clonotype was observed a handful of times. This chain uses TRBV6-2 or TRBV6-3 with TRBJ2-7, with D possibly matching TRBD1 (6 bases). CDR3 length: 13 amino acids. Trimming left V 2 bases short and J 3 bases short, with 8 bases between. The germline gives CDR1 MNHEY, CDR2 SVGEGT. Here the CDR3 reads CASSYNRVYEQYF. CDR3 nucleotides: TGTGCCAGCAGTTACAACAGGGTCTACGAGCAGTACTTC.

The rearrangement links TRBV5-1 to TRBJ2-1; tentatively, D is TRBD2 (6 bases). V lost 0 bases and J 7 bases, leaving 17 bases between the germline ends. This CDR3 spans 16 amino acids. The germline CDR1 and CDR2 sequences are SGHRS and YFSETQ. Written as DNA, the CDR3 is TGCGCCAGCAGCTTGGCCCGCGGGACGCGGTTTAATGAGCAGTTCTTC. This codes for CASSLARGTRFNEQFF.

This clonotype came up a few times. This rearrangement joins TRBV7-8 to TRBJ2-3; 10 bases match TRBD1. The CDR3 sequence is 17 residues long. V lost 4 bases, J lost 4 bases, and 11 bases stayed unmatched. The germline gives CDR1 SGHVS, CDR2 FQNEAQ. CDR3 region: CASSWKGTGDDPDTQYF. The CDR3 DNA is TGTGCCAGCAGCTGGAAGGGGACAGGGGATGATCCAGATACGCAGTATTTT. The variable domain in full, with the rest retrieved from reference TRBV7-8 and TRBJ2-3, is GAGVSQSPRYKVAKRGQDVALRCDPISGHVSLFWYQQALGQGPEFLTYFQNEAQLDKSGLPSDRFFAERPEGSVSTLKIQRTQQEDSAVYLCASSWKGTGDDPDTQYFGPGTRLTVL.

The chain uses TRBV6-1 and TRBJ1-2; 7 bases are a match to TRBD1. Germline V gives CDR1 MNHNS, CDR2 SASEGT. The J segment lost 6 bases and the V segment lost 5 bases, leaving 6 bases of the junction unmatched. The CDR3 is 13 amino acids. The DNA for the CDR3 is TGTGCCAGCAGTAGACAGGGTTGGGATGGCTACACCTTC. Its translation is CASSRQGWDGYTF.

In this sample, this clonotype turned up a few times. V and J are TRBV11-1 and TRBJ2-3; D call uncertain. Trimming removed 3 bases at V and 5 bases at J, with 6 bases between. There are 12 residues in the CDR3. CDR1 and CDR2 (germline): SGHAT, FQDESV (reference sequence). The chain's CDR3 is CASSFSVDTQYF. CDR3 coding DNA: TGTGCCAGCAGCTTCTCGGTAGATACGCAGTATTTT.

This clonotype was seen many times. The chain is built from TRBV9 and TRBJ1-5; 7 nucleotides agree with TRBD1. Unmatched junction bases numbered 3, after V lost 0 bases and J lost 3 bases. This CDR3 has 15 amino acids. The V gene's germline CDR1 is SGDLS and CDR2 YYNGEE. DNA of the CDR3: TGTGCCAGCAGCGTAGGACAGGGACTCAATCAGCCCCAGCATTTT. Protein product: CASSVGQGLNQPQHF.

V and J are TRBV5-1 and TRBJ2-1, with 8 bases that match TRBD1. The germline gives CDR1 SGHRS, CDR2 YFSETQ. The CDR3 totals 14 residues. V dropped 5 bases and J dropped 5; count of bases not matched to a gene: 6. The chain's CDR3 is CASRPGQAHNEQFF. DNA of the CDR3: TGCGCCAGCAGACCGGGACAGGCACACAATGAGCAGTTCTTC.

The gene calls are TRBV27 and TRBJ2-7; D not certain. CDR1 is MNHEY and CDR2 is SMNVEV in the germline V gene (reference sequence). The CDR3 covers 14 residues. V gave up 5 bases and J gave up 3 bases, with 14 bases separating them. The CDR3 bases are TGTGCCAGCAGTCCCCGCGGTAACCACTACGAGCAGTACTTC. Translation: CASSPRGNHYEQYF.

This clonotype showed up just a few times. The chain is built from TRBV6-5 and TRBJ2-4; 11 nucleotides match TRBD2. The CDR3 sequence is 16 residues long. The V gene end was trimmed by 2 bases and the J gene end by 6 bases; junction bases not matched to a gene: 6. Looked up from germline, CDR1 is MNHEY and CDR2 is SVGAGI. The CDR3 DNA reads TGTGCCAGCAGTTACGCAACCGGGACTAGCGGAAACATTCAGTACTTC. This translates into CASSYATGTSGNIQYF.

The rearrangement uses TRBV7-2 and TRBJ2-7; 11 nucleotides line up with TRBD2. CDR1 SGHTA and CDR2 FQGNSA come from the germline V gene. The CDR3 has 15 amino acids. Germline trimming cut 5 bases from V and 2 bases from J; bases unmatched to any gene: 5. The CDR3 reads CASSKTSGETYEQYF. The CDR3 DNA reads TGTGCCAGCAGCAAGACTAGCGGGGAGACCTACGAGCAGTACTTC. The complete variable domain, with remaining parts taken from reference TRBV7-2 and TRBJ2-7, reads GAGVSQSPSNKVTEKGKDVELRCDPISGHTALYWYRQSLGQGLEFLIYFQGNSAPDKSGLPSDRFSAERTGGSVSTLTIQRTQQEDSAVYLCASSKTSGETYEQYFGPGTRLTVT.

This clonotype was seen more than once but under ten times. The chain recombines TRBV7-3 with TRBJ2-2; tentative D call: TRBD1 (5 bases). The CDR3 covers 16 residues. Germline V lookup: CDR1 SGHTA, CDR2 FQGTGA. Trimming took 1 base from V and 2 from J, leaving 11 bases between them. The CDR3 here is CASSLRGRQNTGELFF. In nucleotides, the CDR3 is TGTGCCAGCAGCTTAAGGGGCCGTCAAAACACCGGGGAGCTGTTTTTT.

The rearrangement uses TRBV7-2 and TRBJ2-3; D not resolved. The CDR3 runs to 14 residues. CDR1 is SGHTA, CDR2 FQGNSA, per germline. Trimming cost V 1 base and J 5 bases, with 10 bases left between them. CDR3 region: CASSLDVSQDTQYF. In nucleotides, the CDR3 is TGTGCCAGCAGCTTAGACGTGAGCCAAGATACGCAGTATTTT.